This paragraph covers one TCR beta chain sequence. Its antigen is still unknown. V gave up 3 bases and J gave up 5 bases, with 12 bases separating them. The CDR3 totals 14 residues. The germline V gene has CDR1 SGDLS and CDR2 YYNGEE. This entry belongs to a study of cytomegalovirus exposure and HLA in healthy donors. Primers included in the PCR were 60 Vbeta and 13 Jbeta primers. Repertoires were generated with immunoSEQ multiplex PCR, while TCRdb's copy carries only in-frame clones and drops some. The sample lists around 65,000 clones, around 77% seen once, with around 4.7% in the top ten. Study-wide results and caveats: Prior analysis indicated that the majority of TCR beta V segments exhibited productivity approximately 87% or approximately 30% of the time. CMV serostatus stood as the only immune exposure information on hand. As a later analysis showed, a missense DCLRE1C variant was linked to trimming of TCR beta V- and J-genes. More clonal expansion characterized HLA-associated TCR beta chains than equally common others in a later analysis.

V is TRBV9 and J is TRBJ2-1, with D perhaps TRBD2 (6 bases). The sequence was collected from a woman aged 25 to 39 in good health and CMV-seronegative. Material for sequencing was PBMCs. The CDR3 loop is CASSAGGRNNEQFF. DNA of the CDR3: TGTGCCAGCAGCGCCGGAGGGAGGAACAATGAGCAGTTCTTC.